The 27 T cell receptor beta chains reported below all come from one sample, sequenced in a study of T cells expressing NK-cell markers. TCRdb reanalyzed the 5' RACE reads and collapses them to one entry per CDR3 protein, without DNA. In total, the table holds approximately 460,000 distinct CDR3 sequences. Sequences were obtained from blood T cells: a sorted CD56 or NKG2C T cell subset, CD4+ or CD8+ T cells, or bulk PBMC T cells (not recorded which). The receptors stem from a woman aged 18-69 years in good health.

J is TRBJ1-5 and V is TRBV6-2 or TRBV6-3; lacking DNA, the TRBD1 call made by TCRdb goes unchecked. Germline V lookup: CDR1 MNHEY, CDR2 SVGEGT. The CDR3 has 17 residues. The CDR3 reads CASSYSPGEGLYQPQHF.

This chain joins TRBV6-2 or TRBV6-3 and TRBJ2-1; TCRdb designates TRBD1, a call that cannot be tested without DNA. Germline V gene sequence: CDR1 MNHEY, CDR2 SVGEGT. The CDR3 is made up of 15 amino acids. The chain's CDR3 is CASSSGTGDYNEQFF.

The rearrangement joins TRBV20-1 to TRBJ2-1; TCRdb's D call, TRBD2, is unchecked because there is no DNA. CDR1 and CDR2 (germline): DFQATT, SNEGSKA (reference sequence). The length of the CDR3 is 15 residues. The CDR3 reads CSARKRERLNNEQFF.

The chain is built from TRBV28 and TRBJ2-6. The CDR3 sequence is 18 residues long. Germline V gene data show CDR1 as MDHEN and CDR2 as SYDVKM. This CDR3 is CASRPDGSSWSGANVLTF.

The chain couples TRBV24-1 to TRBJ2-1; TCRdb outputs TRBD2, but without DNA this stays unchecked. Germline loops: CDR1 KGHDR, CDR2 SFDVKD. This CDR3 region has 15 residues. CDR3 residues: CATSSASGPYNEQFF.

The rearrangement uses TRBV27 and TRBJ2-5; TCRdb's D call of TRBD2 is untestable without DNA. The germline V gene encodes CDR1 MNHEY and CDR2 SMNVEV (reference sequence). The CDR3 loop spans 14 amino acids. The CDR3: CASSASRWGETQYF.

The V call is TRBV24-1, the J call TRBJ1-2. The CDR3 contains 12 residues. Looked up from germline, CDR1 is KGHDR and CDR2 is SFDVKD. CDR3 in amino acids: CATSDPSYGYTF.

V gene TRBV6-4 combines with J gene TRBJ1-5. CDR1 is MRHNA, CDR2 SNTAGT, per germline. The CDR3 is 12 amino acids. CDR3: CASTRPEGPQHF.

The rearrangement joins TRBV27 to TRBJ1-2; as DNA is missing, the TRBD1 call by TCRdb cannot be tested. The CDR3 is 16 residues long. Germline V gives CDR1 MNHEY, CDR2 SMNVEV (reference sequence). CDR3 amino acids: CASSSTRDIPNYGYTF.

The chain is built from TRBV19 and TRBJ2-7. This CDR3 is built from 13 residues. Germline V gives CDR1 LNHDA, CDR2 SQIVND (reference sequence). The CDR3 loop is CASSYDGSGEQYF. Full variable domain (missing parts from reference TRBV19 and TRBJ2-7): DGGITQSPKYLFRKEGQNVTLSCEQNLNHDAMYWYRQDPGQGLRLIYYSQIVNDFQKGDIAEGYSVSREKKESFPLTVTSAQKNPTAFYLCASSYDGSGEQYFGPGTRLTVT.

The chain links TRBV3-1 to TRBJ2-3; TCRdb calls TRBD1, which cannot be checked without DNA. This CDR3 is 15 amino acids long. The V gene's germline CDR1 is LGHDT and CDR2 YNNKEL (reference sequence). The CDR3 loop reads CASSQEAPGLGTQYF.

The rearrangement links TRBV7-3 to TRBJ2-1; the TCRdb D gene call, TRBD2, has no DNA to confirm it. Germline V CDR1 and CDR2: SGHTA, FQGTGA. This CDR3 has 16 amino acids. CDR3: CASSKGLAGWSDEQFF.

This sequence joins TRBV12-3 or TRBV12-4 and TRBJ2-5; TCRdb calls TRBD2, which cannot be checked without DNA. This CDR3 spans 15 amino acids. CDR3 in amino acids: CASSFMGGLEETQYF.

The chain joins TRBV6-5 to TRBJ2-5; absent DNA, TCRdb's TRBD1 call cannot be checked. Germline loops: CDR1 MNHEY, CDR2 SVGAGI. This CDR3 has 12 amino acids. CDR3 sequence: CASSYRGGTQYF.

The gene calls are TRBV4-3 and TRBJ2-1; TCRdb's D call of TRBD2 is untestable without DNA. Germline CDR1 and CDR2: LGHNA and YSLEER. The CDR3 sequence is 19 residues long. This chain's CDR3 is CASSQGAGDGVLRHNEQFF.

V is TRBV7-3 and J is TRBJ2-1. Germline V gene lookup returns CDR1 SGHTA and CDR2 FQGTGA. The CDR3 loop spans 16 amino acids. CDR3 region: CASSLGWVDSHNEQFF.

This chain uses TRBV12-3 or TRBV12-4 with TRBJ2-3; TCRdb reports TRBD2, a call that lacks DNA to check it against. This CDR3 is built from 15 residues. The CDR3 loop reads CASSLRPSGGDTQYF.

The V and J genes are TRBV12-3 or TRBV12-4 and TRBJ1-1. The CDR3 covers 15 residues. This chain's CDR3 is CASSLPGTWNTEAFF.

The genes are TRBV29-1 and TRBJ2-7; TCRdb picks TRBD1, but there is no DNA to check that call. Germline V gene lookup returns CDR1 SQVTM and CDR2 ANQGSEA. CDR3 length equals 15 residues. The CDR3 loop is CSVREGDPLSYEQYF.

The V call is TRBV29-1, the J call TRBJ2-3; TCRdb reports TRBD1, a call that lacks DNA to check it against. Germline CDR1 and CDR2: SQVTM and ANQGSEA. The CDR3 totals 12 residues. The CDR3 spells CSTKQGLDTQYF.

CDR3 loop: CASSLSGGLNQPQHF. V gene TRBV6-5 combines with J gene TRBJ1-5; without DNA, the TCRdb call of TRBD1 cannot be checked. Per germline, CDR1 MNHEY and CDR2 SVGAGI. The CDR3 contains 15 residues.

V is TRBV9 and J is TRBJ2-2; TCRdb selects TRBD2, and the lack of DNA leaves this call unchecked. Germline V gene lookup returns CDR1 SGDLS and CDR2 YYNGEE. CDR3 size: 16 residues. This chain's CDR3 is CASSSPRGPPTGELFF. Variable domain in full (rest from reference TRBV9 and TRBJ2-2): DSGVTQTPKHLITATGQRVTLRCSPRSGDLSVYWYQQSLDQGLQFLIQYYNGEERAKGNILERFSAQQFPDLHSELNLSSLELGDSALYFCASSSPRGPPTGELFFGEGSRLTVL.

The V call is TRBV20-1, the J call TRBJ1-2; TCRdb reports TRBD1, a call that lacks DNA to check it against. This CDR3 region has 14 residues. Germline CDR1 and CDR2: DFQATT and SNEGSKA (reference sequence). CDR3 in amino acids: CSARDSQGLRGYTF.

This chain joins TRBV29-1 and TRBJ1-1; TCRdb selects TRBD1, and the lack of DNA leaves this call unchecked. The CDR3 length is 13 residues. Germline CDR1 is SQVTM and CDR2 is ANQGSEA. The CDR3 sequence: CSVDSQGLTEAFF.

The chain couples TRBV24-1 to TRBJ2-1. Germline values: CDR1 KGHDR, CDR2 SFDVKD. The CDR3 sequence is 12 residues long. CDR3: CATSGVGTEQFF.

The chain employs TRBV12-3 or TRBV12-4 and TRBJ2-7; TCRdb calls TRBD1, which cannot be checked without DNA. CDR3 length: 15 residues. CDR3 residues: CASSSTSPRPYEQYF.

This rearrangement joins TRBV18 to TRBJ2-5. Germline V lookup: CDR1 KGHSH, CDR2 LQKENI. CDR3 size: 11 residues. CDR3 loop: CASSPQETQYF. Drawing the rest from reference TRBV18 and TRBJ2-5, the complete variable domain is NAGVMQNPRHLVRRRGQEARLRCSPMKGHSHVYWYRQLPEEGLKFMVYLQKENIIDESGMPKERFSAEFPKEGPSILRIQQVVRGDSAAYFCASSPQETQYFGPGTRLLVL.